A single sample is the source of the 12 T cell receptor beta chains below, sequenced in a study of cytomegalovirus exposure and HLA in healthy donors. 13 Jbeta primers and 60 Vbeta primers were used for the PCR. Generated by immunoSEQ multiplex PCR, the TCRdb table keeps only in-frame clones and is missing some. The profile shows under 95,000 clones, around 80% of them singletons. Sequenced input: PBMCs. Every receptor here comes from a man aged 40-49 years in good health and CMV-seronegative.

V gene TRBV11-2 combines with J gene TRBJ1-2; D unclear. CDR1 and CDR2 (germline): SGHAT, FQNNGV. With 5 bases removed from V and 4 bases from J, the gap between germline ends came to 14 bases. This CDR3 comprises 14 residues. As DNA, the CDR3 is TGTGCCAGCAGCCCTCCGGGAATAATCTATGGCTACACCTTC. As protein: CASSPPGIIYGYTF.

The chain links TRBV7-9 to TRBJ1-6; D uncertain. The germline CDR1 and CDR2 sequences are SEHNR and FQNEAQ (reference sequence). This CDR3 contains 14 residues. The germline V and J ends were trimmed by 5 bases and 7 bases, with 12 bases remaining between them. CDR3 protein: CASSTEASNSPLHF. As DNA, the CDR3 is TGTGCCAGCAGCACCGAGGCCAGCAATTCACCCCTCCACTTT.

The rearrangement uses TRBV19 and TRBJ1-5; 9 nucleotides align to TRBD1. Unmatched junction bases numbered 7, after V lost 4 bases and J lost 6 bases. The germline CDR1 and CDR2 sequences are LNHDA and SQIVND (reference sequence). CDR3 length: 15 residues. The CDR3 nucleotides read TGTGCCAGTAGTAAGGACAGGGGCTGGGGTCAGCCCCAGCATTTT. Translating it yields CASSKDRGWGQPQHF.

The CDR3 bases are TGTGCCAGCAGCGGTAGATCCCAGCATTTT. The encoded protein is CASSGRSQHF. The chain is built from TRBV28 and TRBJ1-5, with no clear D. The V end was cut by 6 bases, the J end by 11 bases, with 8 bases between. The CDR3 totals 10 residues. Germline lookup yields CDR1 MDHEN and CDR2 SYDVKM.

The rearrangement uses TRBV18 and TRBJ1-2; 8 bases align to TRBD1. Germline V gene lookup returns CDR1 KGHSH and CDR2 LQKENI. Losses at the gene ends were 9 bases for V and 8 bases for J; bases not matched to a gene: 5. CDR3 size: 11 residues. The CDR3 protein is CASRTGSGYTF. The CDR3 bases are TGTGCCAGTCGGACAGGGAGCGGCTACACCTTC.

In its sample, this clone was seen once. The J gene is TRBJ1-1, the V gene TRBV27, with 9 bases lining up with TRBD1. The CDR3 spans 16 residues. CDR1 MNHEY and CDR2 SMNVEV come from the germline V gene (reference sequence). Trimming at V came to 6 bases and at J to 0 bases, leaving 8 bases not matched to a gene. For the CDR3, the DNA is TGTGCCAGCAGCATACAGGGGGCCGTAATGAACACTGAAGCTTTCTTT. Translation: CASSIQGAVMNTEAFF.

The V call is TRBV5-1, the J call TRBJ1-2, with 9 positions matching TRBD1. There are 17 residues in the CDR3. Looked up from germline, CDR1 is SGHRS and CDR2 is YFSETQ. With 7 bases clipped from V and 2 bases from J, the junction kept 15 bases outside the gene matches. CDR3 bases: TGCGCCAGCGTCCGGGGGACAGGGAGTTTTACAAACTATGGCTACACCTTC. This translates into CASVRGTGSFTNYGYTF.

The chain combines TRBV19 with TRBJ1-5, with D perhaps TRBD1 (5 bases). The CDR3 length is 15 residues. The germline V and J ends were trimmed by 5 bases and 0 bases, with 11 bases remaining between them. The V gene's germline CDR1 is LNHDA and CDR2 SQIVND (reference sequence). The DNA of the CDR3 is TGTGCCAGTAGTGGCAGGGTTCATAGCAATCAGCCCCAGCATTTT. Residues: CASSGRVHSNQPQHF.

This clone appeared many times. This rearrangement joins TRBV4-1 to TRBJ2-3; 13 bases are a match to TRBD2. V lost 9 bases to trimming and J lost 0 bases; unmatched junction nucleotides: 9. The CDR3 runs to 17 residues. Germline assignment: CDR1 MGHRA and CDR2 YSYEKL. Here the CDR3 DNA reads TGCGCCAGTCGAACTTCGGGACTAGCGGGGAGCACAGATACGCAGTATTTT. This gives the protein CASRTSGLAGSTDTQYF.

The V call is TRBV10-3, the J call TRBJ2-1, with 9 bases matching TRBD2. The CDR3 has 15 amino acids. CDR1 is ENHRY and CDR2 is SYGVKD in the germline V gene. The trim removed 4 bases at V and 7 bases at J, leaving 8 bases unmatched. In DNA, the CDR3 is TGTGCCATCAGTGGCCGACTAGCGGTCCTGAATGAGCAGTTCTTC. Translated, it gives CAISGRLAVLNEQFF.

The V and J genes are TRBV9 and TRBJ2-7, with 7 bases aligning to TRBD2. The CDR3 extends over 15 amino acids. From germline, CDR1 is SGDLS and CDR2 YYNGEE. J lost 0 bases, V lost 4 bases, and 7 bases had no gene match. CDR3 DNA sequence: TGTGCCAGCAGCCCCCGAGCGGGGCCCTCCTACGAGCAGTACTTC. This codes for CASSPRAGPSYEQYF.

This clone was detected a few times. J is TRBJ2-5 and V is TRBV5-1, with TRBD2 identical over 9 bases. CDR3 length equals 18 residues. With V trimmed by 6 bases and J by 2 bases, 17 bases remained unmatched. Germline CDR1 is SGHRS and CDR2 is YFSETQ. The CDR3 coding sequence is TGCGCCAGCACCCGAAGGCTAGCGGGAAACAAAGGGCAAGAGACCCAGTACTTC. It translates to CASTRRLAGNKGQETQYF.